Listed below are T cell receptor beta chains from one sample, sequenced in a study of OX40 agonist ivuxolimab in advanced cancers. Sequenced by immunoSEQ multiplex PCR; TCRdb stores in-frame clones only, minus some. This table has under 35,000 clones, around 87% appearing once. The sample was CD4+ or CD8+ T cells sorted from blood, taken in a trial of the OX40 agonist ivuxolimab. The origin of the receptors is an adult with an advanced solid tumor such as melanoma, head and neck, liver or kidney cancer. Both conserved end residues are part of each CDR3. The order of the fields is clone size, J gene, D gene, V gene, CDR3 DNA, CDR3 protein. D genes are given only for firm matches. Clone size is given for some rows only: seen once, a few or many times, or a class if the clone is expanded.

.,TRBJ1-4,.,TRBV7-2,TGTGCCAGCAGCTTAGAACAGTCCCATGAAAAACTGTTTTTT,CASSLEQSHEKLFF
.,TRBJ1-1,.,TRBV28,TGTGCCAGCAGTTCGCCGTCGGGGCACACTGAAGCTTTCTTT,CASSSPSGHTEAFF
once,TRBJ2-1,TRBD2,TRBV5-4,TGTGCCAGCAGCTTGGAAGCGGGAGTATGGAATGAGCAGTTCTTC,CASSLEAGVWNEQFF
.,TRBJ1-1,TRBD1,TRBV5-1,TGCGCCAGCAGCCCTAGGACAGGGGGGAACACTGAAGCTTTCTTT,CASSPRTGGNTEAFF
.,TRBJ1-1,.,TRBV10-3,TGTGCCATCAGGGGGGACATCGAGATGAACACTGAAGCTTTCTTT,CAIRGDIEMNTEAFF
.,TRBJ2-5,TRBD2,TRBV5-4,TGTGCCAGCAGCTTGGGGGGACTAGGTGTAGAGACCCAGTACTTC,CASSLGGLGVETQYF
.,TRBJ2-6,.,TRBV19,TGTGCCAGTACCCAATTTGGGGCAGGGGCTGGGGCCAACGTCCTGACTTTC,CASTQFGAGAGANVLTF
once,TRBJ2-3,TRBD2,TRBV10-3,TGTGCCATCAGTGATGGGACGGGAGGGCACACAGATACGCAGTATTTT,CAISDGTGGHTDTQYF
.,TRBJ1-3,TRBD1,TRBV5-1,TGCGCCAGCAGCGAGACAGGGGGCGCGGGAAACACCATATATTTT,CASSETGGAGNTIYF
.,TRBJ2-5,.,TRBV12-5,TGTGCTAGTGGTTTGACTCTCGACAGGGTCGGGGGGACCCAGTACTTC,CASGLTLDRVGGTQYF
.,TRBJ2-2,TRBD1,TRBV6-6,TGTGCCAGCAGGGGGACAGGGAACACCGGGGAGCTGTTTTTT,CASRGTGNTGELFF
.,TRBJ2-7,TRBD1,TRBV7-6,TGTGCCAGCAGCCGAACCGGGACAGGGGACTACGAGCAGTACTTC,CASSRTGTGDYEQYF
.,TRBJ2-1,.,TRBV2,TGTGCCAGCAGTGATAGTATTTACGGGCAGTTCTTC,CASSDSIYGQFF
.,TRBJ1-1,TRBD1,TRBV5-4,TGTGCCAGCAGGCAGGGACAGACGCAGACTGAAGCTTTCTTT,CASRQGQTQTEAFF
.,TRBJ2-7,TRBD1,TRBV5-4,TGTGCCAGCAGCTTACCAGAGACAGGGGAGTACTTC,CASSLPETGEYF
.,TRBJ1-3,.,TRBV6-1,TGTGCCAGCAGTGAAGCCATTGGCTCTGGAAACACCATATATTTT,CASSEAIGSGNTIYF
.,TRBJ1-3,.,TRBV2,TGTGCCAGCAGTGAATTGTTCGGTGGAAACACCATATATTTT,CASSELFGGNTIYF
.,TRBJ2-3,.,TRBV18,TGTGCCAGCTCACCGGTTAACCCGAGCACAGATACGCAGTATTTT,CASSPVNPSTDTQYF
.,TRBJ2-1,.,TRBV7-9,TGTGCCAGCAGCTTGCTCCCGGGACTTGACAATGAGCAGTTCTTC,CASSLLPGLDNEQFF
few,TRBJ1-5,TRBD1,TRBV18,TGTGCCAGCTCACCGACAGGGGCTAGCAATCAGCCCCAGCATTTT,CASSPTGASNQPQHF
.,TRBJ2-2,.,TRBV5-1,TGCGCCAGCAGCTACGACAGCTCGAACCGGGAGCTGTTTTTT,CASSYDSSNRELFF
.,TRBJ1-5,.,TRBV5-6,TGTGCCAGCAGCTTGGGGGCAGGTGGCAATCAGCCCCAGCATTTT,CASSLGAGGNQPQHF
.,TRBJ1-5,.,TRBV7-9,TGTGCCAGCAGCTCACCTAATAGCAATCAGCCCCAGCATTTT,CASSSPNSNQPQHF
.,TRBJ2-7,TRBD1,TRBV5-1,TGCGCCAGCAGCGACAGGGTATCCTACGAGCAGTACTTC,CASSDRVSYEQYF
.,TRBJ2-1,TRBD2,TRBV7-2,TGTGCCAGCAGCCGCCCAACTAGCGGGAGACCCAATGAGCAGTTCTTC,CASSRPTSGRPNEQFF